The next 12 T cell receptor beta chains were all read from a single sample in a study of OX40 agonist ivuxolimab in advanced cancers. Using immunoSEQ multiplex PCR, the repertoire was profiled, and TCRdb retains in-frame clones only, with some absent. Among 48,000 or so clones, roughly 89% were seen once, and the ten largest hold around half. Sequencing used CD4+ or CD8+ T cells sorted from blood, obtained in a trial of the OX40 agonist ivuxolimab. The receptors here all came from an adult with an advanced solid tumor such as melanoma, head and neck, liver or kidney cancer.

The chain couples TRBV2 to TRBJ1-3, with 11 bases identical to TRBD1. V lost 6 bases and J lost 2; bases outside the gene matches: 3. The CDR3 spans 15 residues. Germline V gene sequence: CDR1 SNHLY, CDR2 FYNNEI. Here the CDR3 reads CASRRGQGAGNTIYF. DNA for the CDR3: TGTGCCAGCAGGAGGGGACAGGGGGCTGGAAACACCATATATTTT.

The chain couples TRBV11-2 to TRBJ1-4, with D maybe TRBD1 (5 bases). The length of the CDR3 is 15 residues. Trimming removed 5 bases from V and 7 bases from J, with 17 bases in between. Germline-derived CDR1 and CDR2 are SGHAT and FQNNGV. CDR3 loop: CASSVTGGSGEKLFF. The CDR3 DNA sequence: TGTGCCAGCAGCGTGACTGGGGGGTCGGGTGAAAAACTGTTTTTT.

This clone was detected once. The chain couples TRBV5-5 to TRBJ1-5; D uncertain. Trimming removed 0 bases from V and 11 bases from J, with 18 bases in between. This CDR3 comprises 15 residues. CDR1 SGHKS and CDR2 YYEKEE come from the germline V gene (reference sequence). The CDR3 DNA follows: TGTGCCAGCAGCTTGGAGGTAGGGTTGATCGGGTCCCAGCATTTT. Its protein is CASSLEVGLIGSQHF.

The chain uses TRBV7-9 and TRBJ2-5; 7 bases agree with TRBD2. V lost 4 bases to trimming and J lost 5 bases; unmatched junction nucleotides: 7. This CDR3 is 14 amino acids long. Germline CDR1 and CDR2: SEHNR and FQNEAQ (reference sequence). CDR3 amino acids: CASSSVGGRETQYF. CDR3 in DNA: TGTGCCAGCAGCTCCGTCGGGGGGAGGGAGACCCAGTACTTC.

This clone was seen a handful of times. The chain recombines TRBV19 with TRBJ2-7; D gene ambiguous. The V and J ends lost 1 base and 2 bases respectively, with 9 bases between them. The CDR3 sequence is 14 residues long. In germline, CDR1 is LNHDA, CDR2 SQIVND (reference sequence). The chain's CDR3 is CASSIGQDTYEQYF. CDR3 nucleotides: TGTGCCAGTAGTATAGGGCAGGATACCTACGAGCAGTACTTC.

This clone occurred once. The chain couples TRBV9 to TRBJ2-2; D call uncertain. The germline CDR1 and CDR2 sequences are SGDLS and YYNGEE. This CDR3 has 13 amino acids. With 3 bases removed from V and 6 bases from J, the gap between germline ends came to 9 bases. As DNA, the CDR3 is TGTGCCAGCAGCGCCTCTGACCCCGGGGAGCTGTTTTTT. It is translated as CASSASDPGELFF.

The chain recombines TRBV28 with TRBJ1-3; 7 nucleotides agree with TRBD1. The CDR3 has 19 residues. CDR1 is MDHEN, CDR2 SYDVKM, per germline. V shed 2 bases and J 2 bases; nucleotides not matched to a gene: 15. The DNA for the CDR3 is TGTGCCAGCAGTTTAGTAGTGGGGACCCGGGACAGCCCTGGAAACACCATATATTTT. It specifies CASSLVVGTRDSPGNTIYF.

The J gene is TRBJ2-3, the V gene TRBV27; possibly TRBD1 for D (8 bases). CDR1 and CDR2 from the germline V gene are MNHEY and SMNVEV (reference sequence). The V and J ends lost 4 bases and 3 bases respectively, with 20 bases between them. The CDR3 contains 17 residues. The CDR3 DNA is TGTGCCAGCAGTTGGAGTCCTGGACAGGGAGGGACAGATACGCAGTATTTT. It encodes CASSWSPGQGGTDTQYF.

This chain joins TRBV11-3 and TRBJ2-3; D perhaps matches TRBD1 (6 bases). The CDR3 has 15 residues. Trimming took 5 bases from V and 6 from J, leaving 18 bases between them. CDR1 and CDR2 from the germline V gene are SGHNT and YENEEA. The CDR3 loop is CASSQTGSLQDTQYF. The CDR3 region has the DNA TGTGCCAGCAGCCAGACAGGATCGCTACAGGATACGCAGTATTTT.

The rearrangement joins TRBV28 to TRBJ2-7; D gene unclear. Germline CDR1 MDHEN, CDR2 SYDVKM. Trimming cost V 1 base and J 5 bases, with 6 bases left between them. The CDR3 extends over 12 amino acids. The CDR3 region is CASSLSWDEQYF. CDR3 nucleotides: TGTGCCAGCAGTTTATCTTGGGACGAGCAGTACTTC.

The chain links TRBV11-2 to TRBJ1-3; D is unclear. Deletions cut 5 bases from V and 5 bases from J, with 13 bases between. The length of the CDR3 is 14 residues. Germline lookup yields CDR1 SGHAT and CDR2 FQNNGV. DNA of the CDR3: TGTGCCAGCAGCAACCCGGACGGGAGAAACACCATATATTTT. It is translated as CASSNPDGRNTIYF.

This chain connects TRBV4-1 to TRBJ2-7; 8 nucleotides match TRBD1. Trimming took 1 base from V and 3 from J; bases not matched to a gene: 11. Germline values: CDR1 MGHRA, CDR2 YSYEKL. The CDR3 has 17 amino acids. The CDR3 loop reads CASSQADLVGQGYEQYF. As DNA, the CDR3 is TGCGCCAGCAGCCAAGCCGACTTGGTAGGACAGGGCTACGAGCAGTACTTC.